The entry that follows covers one T cell receptor beta chain sequence. As yet, its antigen is unknown. V was clipped by 0 bases and J by 5 bases; unmatched bases: 3. The CDR3 sequence is 15 residues long. CDR1 is KGHSH, CDR2 LQKENI, per germline. Time point specified: new active TB diagnosis, blood taken before or within 7 days of starting treatment. Confirmation came from sputum smear and/or culture positivity for M. tuberculosis. This entry comes from a study of T cells in tuberculosis. Overall study context: In South Africa, adults with active tuberculosis were compared with IGRA-negative and latently infected IGRA-positive adolescents. General observations from the study: The TCR-beta difference was not significant; alpha differences partly reflected length.

Assay used: immunoSEQ multiplex PCR; TCRdb lists only in-frame clones, some missing. The profile shows about 22,000 clones, about 85% of them singletons. This sequence was found in an adult with tuberculosis. The chain couples TRBV18 to TRBJ1-5; 8 bases are a match to TRBD1. The source material was PBMCs, sampled at tuberculosis diagnosis. The CDR3 sequence is CASSPPGQGYQPQHF. The CDR3 coding sequence is TGTGCCAGCTCACCACCCGGACAGGGATATCAGCCCCAGCATTTT.